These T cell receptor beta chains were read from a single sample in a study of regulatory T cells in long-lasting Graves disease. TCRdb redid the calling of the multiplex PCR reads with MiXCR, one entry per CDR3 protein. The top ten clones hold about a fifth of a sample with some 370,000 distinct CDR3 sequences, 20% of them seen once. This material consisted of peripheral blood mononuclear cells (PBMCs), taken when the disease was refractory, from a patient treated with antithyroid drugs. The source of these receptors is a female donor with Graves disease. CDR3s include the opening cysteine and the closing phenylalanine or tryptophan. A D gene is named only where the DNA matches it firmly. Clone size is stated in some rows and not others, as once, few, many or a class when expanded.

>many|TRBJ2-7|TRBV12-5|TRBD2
CASGSRPGLAGGRQLGTHYEQYF
TGTGCTAGTGGCTCCCGACCGGGACTAGCGGGAGGAAGGCAGCTCGGGACCCACTACGAGCAGTACTTC
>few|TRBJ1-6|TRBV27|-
CASGVAGANSPLHF
TGTGCCTCAGGTGTGGCAGGGGCAAATTCACCCCTCCACTTT
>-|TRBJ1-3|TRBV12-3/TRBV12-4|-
CASSQGSTIYF
TGTGCCAGCAGTCAGGGTAGCACCATATATTTT
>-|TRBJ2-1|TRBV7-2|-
CASSPGTPVGQFF
TGTGCCAGCAGCCCAGGGACCCCGGTGGGGCAGTTCTTC
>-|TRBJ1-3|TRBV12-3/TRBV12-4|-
CASTRGGSGMSGNTIYF
TGTGCCAGCACCCGGGGAGGCTCCGGGATGTCTGGAAACACCATATATTTT
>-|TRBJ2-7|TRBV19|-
CASSIKGAYEQYF
TGTGCCAGTAGTATAAAGGGGGCCTACGAGCAGTACTTC
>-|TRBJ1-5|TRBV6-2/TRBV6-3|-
CASSRRLNRESNQPQHF
TGTGCCAGCAGTCGACGGCTCAACAGGGAAAGCAATCAGCCCCAGCATTTT
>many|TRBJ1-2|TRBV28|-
CASASPDGYTF
TGTGCCAGCGCGTCCCCCGATGGCTACACCTTC
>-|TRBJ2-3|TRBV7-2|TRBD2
CASSSLAGGPASTDTQYF
TGTGCCAGCAGCTCCTTAGCGGGAGGGCCCGCTAGCACAGATACGCAGTATTTT
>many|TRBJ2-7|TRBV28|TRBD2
CASRIAGLATAYEQYF
TGTGCCAGCAGAATAGCGGGACTAGCTACAGCCTACGAGCAGTACTTC
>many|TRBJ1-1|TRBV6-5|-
CASSYGHSNTEAFF
TGTGCCAGCAGTTACGGACACAGCAACACTGAAGCTTTCTTT
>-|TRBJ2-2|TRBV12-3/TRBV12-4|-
CASSFMEFGELFF
TGTGCCAGCAGTTTTATGGAGTTCGGGGAGCTGTTTTTT
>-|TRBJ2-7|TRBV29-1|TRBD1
CSVEKTGIKGVQYF
TGCAGCGTTGAAAAGACAGGGATAAAGGGCGTGCAGTACTTC
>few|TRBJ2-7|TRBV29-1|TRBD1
CSVRQGVYEQYF
TGCAGCGTTCGACAGGGGGTCTACGAGCAGTACTTC
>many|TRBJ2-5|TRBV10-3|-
CAIRKDGTQETQYF
TGTGCCATCAGGAAGGACGGCACCCAAGAGACCCAGTACTTC
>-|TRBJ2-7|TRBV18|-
CASSPPQGGLAARSYEQYF
TGTGCCAGCTCACCACCCCAGGGGGGGTTGGCGGCGCGATCCTACGAGCAGTACTTC
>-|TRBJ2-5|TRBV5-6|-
CASSFVDSGVQGHGTQYF
TGTGCCAGCAGCTTTGTGGACTCGGGAGTCCAAGGCCATGGGACCCAGTACTTC
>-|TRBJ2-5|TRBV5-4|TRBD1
CASSAQQGAGETQYF
TGTGCCAGCAGCGCCCAGCAGGGGGCCGGGGAGACCCAGTACTTC
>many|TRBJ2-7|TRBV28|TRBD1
CASSLGDRWDEQYF
TGTGCCAGCAGTTTAGGGGACAGGTGGGACGAGCAGTACTTC
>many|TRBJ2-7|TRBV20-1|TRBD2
CSARREASYEQYF
TGCAGTGCTAGACGGGAGGCCTCCTACGAGCAGTACTTC
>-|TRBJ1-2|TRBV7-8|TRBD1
CASSSRTGGWDGYTF
TGTGCCAGCAGCTCCCGGACAGGGGGCTGGGATGGCTACACCTTC
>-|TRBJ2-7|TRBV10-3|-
CAISGSGATPYEQYF
TGTGCCATCAGTGGGTCGGGGGCCACCCCCTACGAGCAGTACTTC
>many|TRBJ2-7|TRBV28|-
CASSSGALEQYF
TGTGCCAGCTCCTCCGGGGCTCTCGAGCAGTACTTC
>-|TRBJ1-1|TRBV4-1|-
CASSQEAATEAFF
TGCGCCAGCAGCCAAGAAGCGGCCACTGAAGCTTTCTTT
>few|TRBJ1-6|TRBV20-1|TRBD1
CSARDTRQGANSPLHF
TGCAGTGCTAGAGATACCAGACAGGGGGCGAATTCACCCCTCCACTTT
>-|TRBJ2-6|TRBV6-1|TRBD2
CASSNGGAGANVLTF
TGTGCCAGCTCCAACGGGGGGGCTGGGGCCAACGTCCTGACTTTC
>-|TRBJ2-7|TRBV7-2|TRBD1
CASSWTGTGEYEQYF
TGTGCCAGCAGCTGGACCGGGACAGGGGAATACGAGCAGTACTTC
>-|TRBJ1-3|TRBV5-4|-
CASSSTGTASGNTIYF
TGTGCCAGCAGCTCTACCGGGACGGCCTCTGGAAACACCATATATTTT
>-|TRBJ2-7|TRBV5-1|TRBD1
CASSYTGTGVSYEQYF
TGCGCCAGCAGCTACACCGGGACAGGGGTCTCCTACGAGCAGTACTTC
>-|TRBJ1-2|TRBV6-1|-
CASTPSGARRGKANYGYTF
TGTGCCAGCACTCCCTCCGGAGCGAGGAGGGGAAAAGCTAACTATGGCTACACCTTC
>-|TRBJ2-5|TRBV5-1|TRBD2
CASSRTSGKETQYF
TGCGCCAGCAGCCGGACTAGCGGGAAAGAGACCCAGTACTTC
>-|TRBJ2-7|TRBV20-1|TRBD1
CSASKGQGLAATYEQYF
TGCAGTGCTAGCAAGGGACAGGGTCTAGCGGCCACCTACGAGCAGTACTTC
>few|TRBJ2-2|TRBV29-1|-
CSVGLAGELFF
TGCAGCGTTGGGCTAGCTGGGGAGCTGTTTTTT
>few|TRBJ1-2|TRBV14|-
CASSRYLHYGYTF
TGTGCCAGCAGCCGTTATCTGCACTATGGCTACACCTTC
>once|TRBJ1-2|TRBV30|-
CAWGSGYGYTF
TGTGCCTGGGGCTCCGGTTATGGCTACACCTTC
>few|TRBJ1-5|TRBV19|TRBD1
CASSIGSSAGGYSNQPQHF
TGTGCCAGTAGTATAGGGTCTTCGGCAGGGGGATATAGCAATCAGCCCCAGCATTTT
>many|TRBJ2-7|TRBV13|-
CASSLDREIYF
TGTGCCAGCAGCTTGGACCGTGAAATTTACTTC
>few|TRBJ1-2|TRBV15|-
CATSRGGAYGYTF
TGTGCCACCAGCAGAGGAGGGGCCTATGGCTACACCTTC
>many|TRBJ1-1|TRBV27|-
CASSLGKNRKTEAFF
TGTGCCAGCAGTTTAGGTAAAAACAGAAAGACTGAAGCTTTCTTT
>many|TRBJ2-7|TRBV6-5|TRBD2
CASSYSPGLAGGAYEQYF
TGTGCCAGCAGTTACTCCCCCGGACTAGCGGGAGGTGCCTACGAGCAGTACTTC
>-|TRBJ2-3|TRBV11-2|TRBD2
CASSLNQAGVGDTQYF
TGTGCCAGCAGCTTGAACCAAGCGGGAGTGGGTGATACGCAGTATTTT
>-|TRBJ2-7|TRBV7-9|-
CASSLAKSEQYF
TGTGCCAGCAGCCTGGCGAAGTCCGAGCAGTACTTC
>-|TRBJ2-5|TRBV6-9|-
CASSSTYRPQETQYF
TGTGCCAGCAGTTCGACCTACAGGCCCCAAGAGACCCAGTACTTC
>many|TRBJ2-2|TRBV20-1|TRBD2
CSARRLAENTGELFF
TGCAGTGCTAGAAGGCTAGCGGAGAATACCGGGGAGCTGTTTTTT
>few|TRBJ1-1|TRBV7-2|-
CASSRDVGEAFF
TGTGCCAGCAGCCGGGACGTCGGCGAAGCTTTCTTT
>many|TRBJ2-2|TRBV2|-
CASSEARQFTGELFF
TGTGCCAGCAGTGAAGCGAGGCAGTTCACCGGGGAGCTGTTTTTT